The 6 T cell receptor beta chains in this list originate from one sample, sequenced in a study of cytomegalovirus exposure and HLA in healthy donors. In the PCR, 60 Vbeta and 13 Jbeta primers were used. The method was immunoSEQ multiplex PCR; TCRdb's version includes in-frame clones alone and lacks a portion of them. The sample carries about 110,000 clones, roughly 68% recorded once. Sequencing was carried out using PBMCs. The receptor source for this set is a woman in her 30s in good health and CMV-seronegative.

The CDR3 spells CASRGAGSEAFF. The CDR3 DNA is TGTGCCAGCAGAGGGGCGGGGAGTGAAGCTTTCTTT. This chain uses TRBV6-5 with TRBJ1-1; TRBD1 is a possible D gene (5 bases). With 6 bases removed from V and 7 bases from J, the gap between germline ends came to 12 bases. This CDR3 has 12 amino acids. Germline V gene sequence: CDR1 MNHEY, CDR2 SVGAGI.

The CDR3 DNA sequence: TGTGCCAGCAGTTACTCGGGAGCGGGAGAGACCCAGTACTTC. Translated: CASSYSGAGETQYF. The gene calls are TRBV6-6 and TRBJ2-5; D may be TRBD2 (6 bases). The CDR3 loop spans 14 amino acids. The V gene's germline CDR1 is MNHNY and CDR2 SVGAGI (reference sequence). V was clipped by 0 bases and J by 4 bases, with 9 bases between them.

CDR3 in DNA: TGTGCCAGCAGTCCCGGGACTAACACAGATACGCAGTATTTT. This codes for CASSPGTNTDTQYF. The rearrangement joins TRBV6-1 to TRBJ2-3; 7 nucleotides line up with TRBD2. With 5 bases clipped from V and 2 bases from J, the junction kept 4 bases outside the gene matches. CDR1 and CDR2 from the germline V gene are MNHNS and SASEGT. This CDR3 has 14 amino acids.

This chain uses TRBV7-6 with TRBJ1-2; D gene ambiguous. This CDR3 region has 15 residues. Trimming left V 1 base short and J 6 bases short, with 15 bases between. Germline CDR1 is SGHVS and CDR2 is FNYEAQ. The CDR3 protein is CASSLVGPSGDGYTF. The CDR3, as DNA: TGTGCCAGCAGCTTAGTCGGACCTTCGGGAGATGGCTACACCTTC.

The V call is TRBV6-5, the J call TRBJ1-1; D is possibly TRBD1 (6 bases). V lost 5 bases to trimming and J lost 1 base, with 8 bases between them. The CDR3 consists of 13 residues. Germline V CDR1 and CDR2: MNHEY, SVGAGI. The CDR3 nucleotides are TGTGCCAGCAGTCAACAGGGGAACACTGAAGCTTTCTTT. This translates into CASSQQGNTEAFF.

The V call is TRBV4-1, the J call TRBJ2-7; D perhaps matches TRBD2 (5 bases). The V end lost 0 bases, the J end lost 2 bases, and 8 bases lay between the germline ends. Germline assignment: CDR1 MGHRA and CDR2 YSYEKL. The CDR3 length is 14 residues. The CDR3 sequence is CASSQEPGTYEQYF. In DNA, the CDR3 is TGCGCCAGCAGCCAAGAGCCGGGAACCTACGAGCAGTACTTC.